This is a list of T cell receptor beta chains from one sample in a study of blood T cell repertoires in COVID-19. Sequencing used immunoSEQ multiplex PCR; TCRdb keeps in-frame clones, though not all of them. Of around 76,000 clones detected, more than 80% appear once; the ten largest clones hold 5.1%. Sequencing was carried out using peripheral blood. The receptors were sampled from an elderly man with acute or convalescent COVID-19. Both conserved end residues are part of each CDR3.

>TRBV5-4|TRBJ2-7
CASSPNGAGEREQYF
>TRBV6-5|TRBJ2-5
CASSYGTSGDQRAQYF
>TRBV7-2|TRBJ1-5
CASSLWRTADQPQHF
>TRBV18|TRBJ1-1
CASSLERGHLAFF
>TRBV6-5|TRBJ1-5
CASSYGTGSQPQHF
>TRBV5-1|TRBJ1-2
CASSLSGADGYTF
>TRBV7-2|TRBJ2-3
CASSKARDNPSTDTQYF
>TRBV5-1|TRBJ2-5
CASSLGTGGETQYF
>TRBV6-5|TRBJ1-3
CASRPESHSGNTIYF
>TRBV18|TRBJ2-5
CASSPRTDQETQYF
>TRBV9|TRBJ1-1
CASSPRTDAFF
>TRBV11-1|TRBJ2-1
CASSSSLAGGVNEQFF
>TRBV28|TRBJ1-2
CASSSRQAGYTF
>TRBV14|TRBJ2-7
CASSRTKTGFGDYEQYF
>TRBV5-6|TRBJ1-3
CASYREGRGNTIYF
>TRBV3-1/TRBV3-2|TRBJ2-3
CASSQGQIRTDTQYF
>TRBV6-1|TRBJ2-7
CASSDTPGLAVYEQYF